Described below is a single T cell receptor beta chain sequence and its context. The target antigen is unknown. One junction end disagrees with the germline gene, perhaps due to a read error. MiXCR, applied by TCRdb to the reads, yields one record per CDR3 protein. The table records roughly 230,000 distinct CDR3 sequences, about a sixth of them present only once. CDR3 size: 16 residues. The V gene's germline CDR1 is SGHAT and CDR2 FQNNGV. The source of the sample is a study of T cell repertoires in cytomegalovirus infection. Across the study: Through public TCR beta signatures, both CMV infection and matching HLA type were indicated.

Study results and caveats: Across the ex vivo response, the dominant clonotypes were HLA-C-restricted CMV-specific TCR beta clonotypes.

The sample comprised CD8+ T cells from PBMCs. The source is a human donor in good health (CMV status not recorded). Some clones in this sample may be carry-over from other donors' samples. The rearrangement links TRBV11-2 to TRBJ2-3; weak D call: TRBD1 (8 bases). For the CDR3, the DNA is TGTGCCAGCAGCTTAATATACAGGGGGGGCACAGATACGCGGTATTTT. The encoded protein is CASSLIYRGGTDTRYF.